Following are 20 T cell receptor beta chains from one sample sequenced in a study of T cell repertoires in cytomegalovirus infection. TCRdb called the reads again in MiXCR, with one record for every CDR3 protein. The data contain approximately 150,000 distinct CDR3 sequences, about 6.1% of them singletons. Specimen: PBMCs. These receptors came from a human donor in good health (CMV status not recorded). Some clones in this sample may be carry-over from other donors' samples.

The CDR3 is CSASPGSRNEQYF. DNA of the CDR3: TGCAGTGCTAGTCCAGGGTCACGGAACGAGCAGTACTTC. The chain carries TRBV20-1 and TRBJ2-7, with D possibly matching TRBD1 (5 bases). The CDR3 sequence is 13 residues long. V lost 3 bases, J lost 5 bases, and 14 bases lay in between. The V gene's germline CDR1 is DFQATT and CDR2 SNEGSKA (reference sequence).

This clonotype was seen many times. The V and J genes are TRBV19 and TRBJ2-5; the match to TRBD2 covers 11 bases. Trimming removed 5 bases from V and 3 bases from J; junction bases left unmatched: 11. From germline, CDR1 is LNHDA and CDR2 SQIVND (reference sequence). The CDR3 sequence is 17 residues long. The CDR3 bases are TGTGCCAGTAGTTCCCTCCTCCTAGCGGGGGGTGAAGAGACCCAGTACTTC. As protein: CASSSLLLAGGEETQYF.

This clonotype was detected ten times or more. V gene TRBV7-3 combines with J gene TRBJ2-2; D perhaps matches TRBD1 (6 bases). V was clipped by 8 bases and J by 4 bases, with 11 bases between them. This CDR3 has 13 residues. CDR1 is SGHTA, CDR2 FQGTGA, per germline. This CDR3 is CASRQDLTGELFF. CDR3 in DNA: TGTGCCAGCCGACAGGACCTCACCGGGGAGCTGTTTTTT. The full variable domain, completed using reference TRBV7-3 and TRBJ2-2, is GAGVSQTPSNKVTEKGKYVELRCDPISGHTALYWYRQSLGQGPEFLIYFQGTGAADDSGLPNDRFFAVRPEGSVSTLKIQRTERGDSAVYLCASRQDLTGELFFGEGSRLTVL.

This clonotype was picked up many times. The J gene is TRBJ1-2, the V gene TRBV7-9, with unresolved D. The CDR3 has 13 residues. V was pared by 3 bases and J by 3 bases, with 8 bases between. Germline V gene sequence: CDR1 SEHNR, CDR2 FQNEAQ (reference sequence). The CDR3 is CASSFDPYYGYTF. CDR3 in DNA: TGTGCCAGCAGCTTCGACCCCTACTATGGCTACACCTTC.

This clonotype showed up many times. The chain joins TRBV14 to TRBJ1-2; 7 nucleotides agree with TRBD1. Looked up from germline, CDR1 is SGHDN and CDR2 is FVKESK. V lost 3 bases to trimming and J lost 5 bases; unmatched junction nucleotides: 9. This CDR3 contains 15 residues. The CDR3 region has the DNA TGTGCCAGCAGCCAGACAGGGTACAATCTATATGGCTACACCTTC. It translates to CASSQTGYNLYGYTF.

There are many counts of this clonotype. The CDR3 DNA follows: TGTGCCAGCAGCCGGGAGGGGTTCACTGAAGCTTTCTTT. Protein: CASSREGFTEAFF. The chain has TRBV11-2 and TRBJ1-1; D may be TRBD1 (5 bases). Germline V gene sequence: CDR1 SGHAT, CDR2 FQNNGV. V was cut by 5 bases and J by 4 bases, with 11 bases left in between. The CDR3 sequence is 13 residues long.

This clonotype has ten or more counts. CDR3 sequence reads: CASSLEPGATGELFF. CDR3 in DNA: TGTGCCAGCAGCTTAGAACCAGGGGCGACCGGGGAGCTGTTTTTT. The chain carries TRBV7-8 and TRBJ2-2, with TRBD1 as a possible D gene (6 bases). CDR1 is SGHVS, CDR2 FQNEAQ, per germline. This CDR3 has 15 residues. V lost 1 base to trimming and J lost 5 bases, with 11 bases between them.

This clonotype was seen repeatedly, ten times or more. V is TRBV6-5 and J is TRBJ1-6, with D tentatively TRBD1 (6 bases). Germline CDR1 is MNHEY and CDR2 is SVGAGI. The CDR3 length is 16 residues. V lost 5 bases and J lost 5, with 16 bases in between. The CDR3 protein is CASSTASGAHNSPLHF. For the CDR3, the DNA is TGTGCCAGCAGTACCGCATCAGGGGCTCATAATTCACCCCTCCACTTT.

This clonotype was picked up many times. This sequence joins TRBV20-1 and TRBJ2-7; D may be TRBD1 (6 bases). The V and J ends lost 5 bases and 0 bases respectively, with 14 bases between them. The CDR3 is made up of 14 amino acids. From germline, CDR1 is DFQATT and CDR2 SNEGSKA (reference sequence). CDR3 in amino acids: CSALTGESSYEQYF. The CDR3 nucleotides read TGCAGTGCTCTGACAGGAGAGAGCTCCTACGAGCAGTACTTC.

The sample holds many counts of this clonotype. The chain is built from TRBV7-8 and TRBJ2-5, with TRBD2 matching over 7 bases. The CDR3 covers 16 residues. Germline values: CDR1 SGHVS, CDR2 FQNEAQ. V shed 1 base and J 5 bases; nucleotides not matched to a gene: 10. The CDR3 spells CASSLVVAGRGETQYF. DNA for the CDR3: TGTGCCAGCAGCTTAGTGGTGGCGGGGAGGGGTGAGACCCAGTACTTC.

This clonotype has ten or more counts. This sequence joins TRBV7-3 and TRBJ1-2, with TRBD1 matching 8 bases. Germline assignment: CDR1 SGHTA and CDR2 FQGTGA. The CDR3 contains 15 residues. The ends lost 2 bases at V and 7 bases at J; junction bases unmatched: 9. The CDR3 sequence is CASSLYGQGAIGYTF. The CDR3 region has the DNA TGTGCCAGCAGCTTATACGGCCAGGGGGCCATTGGCTACACCTTC.

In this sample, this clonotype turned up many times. CDR3 DNA: TGTGCCAGCAGGATCACAGGTTTGGGCACTGAAGCTTTCTTT. Amino acid sequence: CASRITGLGTEAFF. The chain recombines TRBV28 with TRBJ1-1, with a tentative D call TRBD1 (5 bases). V shed 6 bases and J shed 4 bases, with 15 bases lying between them. This CDR3 is built from 14 residues. Germline CDR1 and CDR2: MDHEN and SYDVKM. Full variable domain (remainder filled in from reference TRBV28 and TRBJ1-1): DVKVTQSSRYLVKRTGEKVFLECVQDMDHENMFWYRQDPGLGLRLIYFSYDVKMKEKGDIPEGYSVSREKKERFSLILESASTNQTSMYLCASRITGLGTEAFFGQGTRLTVV.

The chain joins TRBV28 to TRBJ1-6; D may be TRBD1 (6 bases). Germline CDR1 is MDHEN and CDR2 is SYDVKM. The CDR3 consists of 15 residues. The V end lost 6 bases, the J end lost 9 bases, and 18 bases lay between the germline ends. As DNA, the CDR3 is TGTGCCAGCAGCCTACGGGGGGCCCCTAGTTCACCCCTCCACTTT. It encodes CASSLRGAPSSPLHF.

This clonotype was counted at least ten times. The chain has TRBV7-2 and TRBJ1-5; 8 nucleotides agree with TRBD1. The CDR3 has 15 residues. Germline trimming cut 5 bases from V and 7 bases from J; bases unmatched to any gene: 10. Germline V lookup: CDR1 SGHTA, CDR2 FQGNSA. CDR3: CASSPDRGGGQPQHF. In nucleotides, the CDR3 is TGTGCCAGCAGCCCCGACAGGGGCGGTGGACAGCCCCAGCATTTT.

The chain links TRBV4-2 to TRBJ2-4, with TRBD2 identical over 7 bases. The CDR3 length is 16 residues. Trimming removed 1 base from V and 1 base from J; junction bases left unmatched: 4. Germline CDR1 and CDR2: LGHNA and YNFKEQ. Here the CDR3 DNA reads TGTGCCAGCAGCCAAGGATTGGGGGGGGCCAAAAACATTCAGTACTTC. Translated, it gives CASSQGLGGAKNIQYF.

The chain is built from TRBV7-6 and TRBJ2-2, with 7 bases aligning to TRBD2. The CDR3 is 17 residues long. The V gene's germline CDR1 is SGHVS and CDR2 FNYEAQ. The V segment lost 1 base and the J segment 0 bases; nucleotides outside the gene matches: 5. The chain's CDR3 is CASSLVGGTSNTGELFF. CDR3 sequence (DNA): TGTGCCAGCAGCTTAGTCGGGGGGACCTCGAACACCGGGGAGCTGTTTTTT. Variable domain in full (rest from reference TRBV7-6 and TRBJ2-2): GAGVSQSPRYKVTKRGQDVALRCDPISGHVSLYWYRQALGQGPEFLTYFNYEAQQDKSGLPNDRFSAERPEGSISTLTIQRTEQRDSAMYRCASSLVGGTSNTGELFFGEGSRLTVL.

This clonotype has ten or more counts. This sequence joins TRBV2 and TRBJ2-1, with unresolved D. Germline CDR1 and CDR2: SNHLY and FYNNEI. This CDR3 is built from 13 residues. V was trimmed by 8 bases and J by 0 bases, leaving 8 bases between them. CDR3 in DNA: TGTGCCAGCGCACGTAGCTCCTACAATGAGCAGTTCTTC. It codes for CASARSSYNEQFF.

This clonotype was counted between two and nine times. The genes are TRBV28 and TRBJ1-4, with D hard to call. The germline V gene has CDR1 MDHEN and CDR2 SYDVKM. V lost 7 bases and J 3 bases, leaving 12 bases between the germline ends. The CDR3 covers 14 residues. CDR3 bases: TGTGCCAGCATTCTGAGTTTGTCTAATGAAAAACTGTTTTTT. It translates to CASILSLSNEKLFF.

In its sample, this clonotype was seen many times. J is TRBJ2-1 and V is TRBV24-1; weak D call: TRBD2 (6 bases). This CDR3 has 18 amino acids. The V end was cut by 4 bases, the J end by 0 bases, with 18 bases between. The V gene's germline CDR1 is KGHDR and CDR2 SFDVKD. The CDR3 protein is CATSEKWRATSSYNEQFF. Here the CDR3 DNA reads TGTGCCACCAGTGAGAAATGGAGGGCCACGAGCTCCTACAATGAGCAGTTCTTC.

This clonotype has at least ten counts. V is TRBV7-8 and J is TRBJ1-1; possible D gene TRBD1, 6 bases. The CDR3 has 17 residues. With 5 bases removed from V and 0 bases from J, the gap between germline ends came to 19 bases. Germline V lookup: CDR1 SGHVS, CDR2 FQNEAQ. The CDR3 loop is CASSVILWGPMNTEAFF. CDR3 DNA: TGTGCCAGCAGCGTAATTTTGTGGGGGCCGATGAACACTGAAGCTTTCTTT.